This T cell receptor beta chain was identified during a study of OX40 agonist ivuxolimab in advanced cancers. Study results and caveats: Antigen specificity remained undetermined for the expanded peripheral T cells.

Data came from immunoSEQ multiplex PCR; TCRdb stores just in-frame clones and leaves some out. Altogether about 58,000 clones are present, 70% to 80% being singletons, with the ten largest covering 1% to 1.5%. The ends were cut back, 8 bases at V and 3 bases at J, with 23 bases in the middle. CDR3 length equals 17 residues. The V gene's germline CDR1 is MDHEN and CDR2 SYDVKM. Remarks on this clone: Its antigen is unidentified.

The sample was CD4+ or CD8+ T cells sorted from blood, taken in a trial of the OX40 agonist ivuxolimab. This TCR came from an adult with an advanced solid tumor such as melanoma, head and neck, liver or kidney cancer. V is TRBV28 and J is TRBJ2-1; tentative D call: TRBD2 (5 bases). CDR3 nucleotides: TGTGCCAGCCGGTTTGGGGTTTCGCGGGTGGTCTACAATGAGCAGTTCTTC. Amino acids: CASRFGVSRVVYNEQFF.